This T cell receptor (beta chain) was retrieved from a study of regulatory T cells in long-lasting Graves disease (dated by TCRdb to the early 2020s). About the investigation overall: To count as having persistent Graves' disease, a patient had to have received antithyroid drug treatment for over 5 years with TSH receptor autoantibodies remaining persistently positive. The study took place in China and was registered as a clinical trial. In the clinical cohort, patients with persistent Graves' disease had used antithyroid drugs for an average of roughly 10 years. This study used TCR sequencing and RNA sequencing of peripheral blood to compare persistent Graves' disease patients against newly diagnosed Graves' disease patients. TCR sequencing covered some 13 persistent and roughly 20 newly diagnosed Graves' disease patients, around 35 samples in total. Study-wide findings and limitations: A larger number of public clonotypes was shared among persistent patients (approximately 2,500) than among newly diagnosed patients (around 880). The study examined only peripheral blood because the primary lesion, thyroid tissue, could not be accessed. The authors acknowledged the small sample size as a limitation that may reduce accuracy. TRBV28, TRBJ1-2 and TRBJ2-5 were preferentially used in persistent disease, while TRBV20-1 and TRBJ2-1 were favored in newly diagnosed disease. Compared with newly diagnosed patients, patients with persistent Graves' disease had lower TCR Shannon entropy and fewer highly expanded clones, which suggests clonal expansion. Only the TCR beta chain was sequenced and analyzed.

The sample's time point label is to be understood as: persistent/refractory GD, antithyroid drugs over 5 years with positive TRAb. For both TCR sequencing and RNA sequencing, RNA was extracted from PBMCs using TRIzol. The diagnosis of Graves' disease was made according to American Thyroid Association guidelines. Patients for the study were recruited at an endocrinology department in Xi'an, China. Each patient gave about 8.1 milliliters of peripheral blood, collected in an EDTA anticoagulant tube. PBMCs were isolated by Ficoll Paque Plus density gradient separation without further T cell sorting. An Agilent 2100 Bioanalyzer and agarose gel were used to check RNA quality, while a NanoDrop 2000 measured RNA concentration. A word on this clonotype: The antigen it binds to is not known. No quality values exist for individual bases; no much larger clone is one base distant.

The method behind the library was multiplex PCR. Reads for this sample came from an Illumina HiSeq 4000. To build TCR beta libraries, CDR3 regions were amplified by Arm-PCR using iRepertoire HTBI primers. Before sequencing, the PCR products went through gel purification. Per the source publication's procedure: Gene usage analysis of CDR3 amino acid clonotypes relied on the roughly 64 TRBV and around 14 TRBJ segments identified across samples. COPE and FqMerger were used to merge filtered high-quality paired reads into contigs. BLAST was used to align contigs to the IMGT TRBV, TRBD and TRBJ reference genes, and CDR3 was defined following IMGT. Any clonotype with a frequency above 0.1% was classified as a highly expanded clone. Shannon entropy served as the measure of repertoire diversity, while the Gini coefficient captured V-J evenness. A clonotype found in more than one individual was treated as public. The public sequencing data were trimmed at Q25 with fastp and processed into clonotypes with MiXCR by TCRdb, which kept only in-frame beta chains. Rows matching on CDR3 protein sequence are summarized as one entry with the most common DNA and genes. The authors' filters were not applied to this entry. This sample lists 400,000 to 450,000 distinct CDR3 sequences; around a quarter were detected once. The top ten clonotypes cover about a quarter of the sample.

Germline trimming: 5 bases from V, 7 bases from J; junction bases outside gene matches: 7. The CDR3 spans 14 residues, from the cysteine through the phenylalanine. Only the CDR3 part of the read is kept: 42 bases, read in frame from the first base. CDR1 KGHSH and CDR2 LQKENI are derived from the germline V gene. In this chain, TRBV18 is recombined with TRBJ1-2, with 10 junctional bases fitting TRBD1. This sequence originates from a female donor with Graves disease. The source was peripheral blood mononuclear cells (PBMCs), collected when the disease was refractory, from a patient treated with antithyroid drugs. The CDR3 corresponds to CASSEGQGRSGYTF. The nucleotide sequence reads TGTGCCAGCTCAGAGGGACAGGGGCGCTCTGGCTACACCTTC.